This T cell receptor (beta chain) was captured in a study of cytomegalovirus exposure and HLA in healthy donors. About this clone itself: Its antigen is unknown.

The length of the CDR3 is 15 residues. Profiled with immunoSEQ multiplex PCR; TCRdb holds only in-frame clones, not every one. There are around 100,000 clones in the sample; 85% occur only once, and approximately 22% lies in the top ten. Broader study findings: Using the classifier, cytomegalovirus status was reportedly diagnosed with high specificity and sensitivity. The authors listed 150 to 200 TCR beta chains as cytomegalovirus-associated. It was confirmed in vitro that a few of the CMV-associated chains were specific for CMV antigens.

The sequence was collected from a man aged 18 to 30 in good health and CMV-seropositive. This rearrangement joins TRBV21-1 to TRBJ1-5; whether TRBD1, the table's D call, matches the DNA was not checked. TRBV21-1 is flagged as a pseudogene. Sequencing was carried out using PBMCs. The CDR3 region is CASRLRDRRNQPQHF. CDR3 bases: TGTGCCAGCAGACTCCGGGACAGGAGAAATCAGCCCCAGCATTTT.